This paragraph covers one T cell receptor beta chain sequence. Its antigen is not known. This entry belongs to a study of OX40 agonist ivuxolimab in advanced cancers. Across the whole study: Patients received the agonistic anti-OX40 (CD134) antibody ivuxolimab.

TCRdb's table, derived via immunoSEQ multiplex PCR, lists solely in-frame clones and lacks some. The top ten hold approximately 1.1% of the sample, which has around 68,000 clones, 70% to 90% seen once. Notes on the study in general: Expanded clones were, on average, more numerous among CD8+ T cells than CD4+.

Germline CDR1 and CDR2: SNHLY and FYNNEI. V was clipped by 6 bases and J by 0 bases, with 9 bases between them. CDR3 length: 14 residues. This chain links TRBV2 with TRBJ2-4; D not resolved. The receptor was derived from an adult with an advanced solid tumor such as melanoma, head and neck, liver or kidney cancer. This sample comprised CD4+ or CD8+ T cells sorted from blood, obtained in a trial of the OX40 agonist ivuxolimab. CDR3 DNA sequence: TGTGCCAGCAGCCCCGTCGTAGCCAAAAACATTCAGTACTTC. Residues: CASSPVVAKNIQYF.